This T cell receptor beta chain was captured in a study of CD8 T cells in Susac syndrome. A remark on this clonotype: Its antigen is unknown.

The CDR3 consists of 11 residues. The germline V gene has CDR1 LGHDT and CDR2 YNNKEL (reference sequence). The ends were cut back, 3 bases at V and 9 bases at J, with 9 bases in the middle. Study-wide findings and caveats: Repertoires of Susac syndrome CD4+ T cells lacked clonal expansion.

A quantity of about 0.45 to 1 ug RNA underwent reverse transcription using random hexamers. It was immunoSEQ multiplex PCR that amplified TCR beta CDR3 across 54 Vbeta and 13 Jbeta. MiXCR, run by TCRdb on the immunoSEQ multiplex PCR reads, gives a single entry per CDR3 protein. This table holds roughly 140,000 distinct CDR3 sequences, nearly 97% found once. The rearrangement uses TRBV3-1 and TRBJ2-7, with D unresolved. The TCR originated in a human donor with Susac syndrome. Sequenced sample: CD4+ T cells from PBMCs. As DNA, the CDR3 is TGTGCCAGCAGCCACCGATATTCGCAGTACTTC. Protein product: CASSHRYSQYF.